This T cell receptor (beta chain) was identified during a study of blood T cells in healthy people across ages. This clonotype was counted only a few times. A second about 7 to 12 cycle PCR used barcoded and J-beta primers. TCRdb passed the 5' RACE reads through MiXCR, listing each CDR3 protein once. The sample holds over a million distinct CDR3 sequences; around 45% are singletons and the top ten take under 20%. This CDR3 comprises 16 residues. With V trimmed by 5 bases and J by 0 bases, 7 bases remained unmatched. Per the germline V gene, CDR1 is MNHEY and CDR2 is SVGAGI. Sequenced input: blood. The genes are TRBV6-5 and TRBJ2-1; TRBD2 aligns across 7 bases. The clonotype originates from a woman aged 55-69 years in good health. The CDR3 loop reads CASSTTSGASYNEQFF. CDR3 nucleotide sequence: TGTGCCAGCAGTACCACGAGCGGGGCCTCCTACAATGAGCAGTTCTTC.